This section outlines one T cell receptor (beta chain) sequence together with its context. TCRdb independently ran MiXCR on the 5' RACE reads; one entry per CDR3 protein. Of 450,000 to 650,000 distinct CDR3 sequences in the sample, 21% were seen once. The record originates from a study of T cells after yellow fever vaccination. This CDR3 contains 12 residues. The germline gives CDR1 LNHDA, CDR2 SQIVND (reference sequence). Trimming took 3 bases from V and 7 from J, leaving 9 bases between them. This TCR came from a man aged 18 to 35 who received the YFV17D yellow fever vaccine. Sequenced material: PBMCs, taken about 20 days after the first yellow fever vaccination. The V call is TRBV19, the J call TRBJ2-5; no definite D call. The CDR3, as DNA: TGTGCCAGTAGTATGGCCAGCTCGACCCAGTACTTC. It specifies CASSMASSTQYF.